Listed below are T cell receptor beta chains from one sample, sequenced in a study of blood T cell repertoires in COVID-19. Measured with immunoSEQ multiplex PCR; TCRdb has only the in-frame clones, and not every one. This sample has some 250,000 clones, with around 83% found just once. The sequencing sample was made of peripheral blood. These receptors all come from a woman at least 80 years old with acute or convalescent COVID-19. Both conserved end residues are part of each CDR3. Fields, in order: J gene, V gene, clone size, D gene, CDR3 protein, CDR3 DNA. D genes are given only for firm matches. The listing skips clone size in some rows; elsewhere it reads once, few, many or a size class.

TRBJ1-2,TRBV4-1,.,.,CASSQMVGGSYGGYTF,TGCGCCAGCAGCCAAATGGTGGGGGGATCTTATGGTGGCTACACCTTC
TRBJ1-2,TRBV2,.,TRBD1,CASQGAWGYGYTF,TGTGCCAGCCAGGGGGCTTGGGGCTATGGCTACACCTTC
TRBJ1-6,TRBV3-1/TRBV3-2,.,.,CASSPRTSNSPLHF,TGTGCCAGCAGCCCACGGACATCGAATTCACCCCTCCACTTT
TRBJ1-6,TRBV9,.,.,CASSPGRDSPLHF,TGTGCCAGCAGCCCAGGGAGGGATTCACCCCTCCACTTT
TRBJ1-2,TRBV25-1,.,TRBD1,CASELTGARGYTF,TGTGCCAGCGAGTTGACAGGGGCTCGTGGCTACACCTTC
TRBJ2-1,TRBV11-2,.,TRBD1,CASSRPGTGGFEQFF,TGTGCCAGCAGCCGGCCGGGGACAGGGGGCTTTGAGCAGTTCTTC
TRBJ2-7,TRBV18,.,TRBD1,CASSPGQEVQYF,TGTGCCAGCTCACCGGGACAGGAGGTGCAGTACTTC
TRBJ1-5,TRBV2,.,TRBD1,CASSDRATGANQPQHF,TGTGCCAGCAGTGACCGGGCCACAGGGGCGAATCAGCCCCAGCATTTT
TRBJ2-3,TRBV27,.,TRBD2,CASSSRGLVSTDTQYF,TGTGCCAGCAGTTCTCGGGGACTAGTTAGCACAGATACGCAGTATTTT
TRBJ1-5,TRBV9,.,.,CASSVVGREEQPQHF,TGTGCCAGCAGCGTAGTGGGTCGGGAAGAACAGCCCCAGCATTTT
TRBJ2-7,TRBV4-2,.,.,CASSQDDGVSYEQYF,TGTGCCAGCAGCCAAGATGACGGAGTCTCCTACGAGCAGTACTTC
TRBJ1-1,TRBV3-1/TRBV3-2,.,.,CASSQGGRVGTEAFF,TGTGCCAGCAGCCAAGGAGGCAGGGTGGGCACTGAAGCTTTCTTT
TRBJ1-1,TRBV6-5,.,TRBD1,CASTILQGANTEAFF,TGTGCCAGCACCATATTACAGGGGGCGAACACTGAAGCTTTCTTT
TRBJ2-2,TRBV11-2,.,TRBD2,CASGIGGLTNTGELFF,TGTGCCAGCGGAATTGGGGGACTAACGAACACCGGGGAGCTGTTTTTT
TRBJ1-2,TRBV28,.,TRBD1,CASSLIGQGGLSGYGYTF,TGTGCCAGCAGTCTAATAGGACAGGGAGGGCTATCGGGCTATGGCTACACCTTC
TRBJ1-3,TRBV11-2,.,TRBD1,CASSRKADRGDGNTIYF,TGTGCCAGCAGCCGGAAAGCGGACAGGGGTGATGGAAACACCATATATTTT
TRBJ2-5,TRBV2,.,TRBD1,CASSEPGTGRETQYF,TGTGCCAGCAGTGAGCCCGGGACAGGGAGGGAGACCCAGTACTTC
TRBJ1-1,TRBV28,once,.,CASSLRGGGFTEAFF,TGTGCCAGCAGTTTAAGGGGTGGGGGCTTCACTGAAGCTTTCTTT
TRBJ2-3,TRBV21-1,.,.,CASSKIGGPGQGTDTQYF,TGTGCCAGCAGCAAAATTGGAGGGCCGGGACAGGGTACAGATACGCAGTATTTT
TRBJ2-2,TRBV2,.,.,CASSTPLGRGNTGELFF,TGTGCCAGCAGCACTCCCTTGGGGCGGGGGAACACCGGGGAGCTGTTTTTT
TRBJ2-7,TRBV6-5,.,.,CASRNPNGPSYEQYF,TGTGCCAGCAGAAACCCCAATGGGCCCTCCTACGAGCAGTACTTC
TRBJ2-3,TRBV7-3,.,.,CASSLVSGGTDTQYF,TGTGCCAGCAGCTTAGTCTCCGGGGGCACAGATACGCAGTATTTT
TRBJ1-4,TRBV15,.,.,CATSRAGRGANEKLFF,TGTGCCACCAGCAGAGCAGGCCGGGGGGCTAATGAAAAACTGTTTTTT
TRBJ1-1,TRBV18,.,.,CASSPYPTTVPNTEAFF,TGTGCCAGCTCACCCTACCCAACGACAGTCCCGAACACTGAAGCTTTCTTT
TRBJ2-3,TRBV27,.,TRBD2,CASSPQRGRDTQYF,TGTGCCAGCAGTCCTCAGCGGGGGCGGGATACGCAGTATTTT
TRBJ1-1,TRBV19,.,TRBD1,CATRDRDAEAFF,TGTGCCACCCGGGACAGGGACGCTGAAGCTTTCTTT
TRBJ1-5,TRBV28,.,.,CASSPGGNNQPQHF,TGTGCCAGCAGTCCGGGGGGCAACAATCAGCCCCAGCATTTT
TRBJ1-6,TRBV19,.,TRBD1,CASSSLRTGRGIGNSPLHF,TGTGCCAGTAGTTCTCTCCGGACAGGCCGCGGGATAGGTAATTCACCCCTCCACTTT
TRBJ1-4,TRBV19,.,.,CASSSYGAGEKLFF,TGTGCCAGTAGTAGCTATGGGGCAGGTGAAAAACTGTTTTTT
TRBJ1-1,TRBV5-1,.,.,CASSYRGSNTEAFF,TGCGCCAGCAGCTATAGGGGCTCGAACACTGAAGCTTTCTTT
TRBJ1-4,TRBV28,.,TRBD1,CASSLWQGASTNEKLFF,TGTGCCAGCAGTTTATGGCAGGGGGCTTCAACTAATGAAAAACTGTTTTTT
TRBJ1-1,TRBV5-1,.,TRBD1,CASSSIRQGDPTEAFF,TGCGCCAGCAGTTCGATACGACAGGGGGATCCCACTGAAGCTTTCTTT
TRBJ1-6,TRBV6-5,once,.,CASSYFAGDPNSPLHF,TGTGCCAGCAGTTACTTTGCCGGAGACCCCAATTCACCCCTCCACTTT
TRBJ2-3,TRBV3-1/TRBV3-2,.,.,CASSPPRGVIDTQYF,TGTGCCAGCAGCCCCCCGCGCGGGGTGATAGATACGCAGTATTTT
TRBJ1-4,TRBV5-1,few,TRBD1,CASKGTTGLNEKLFF,TGCGCCAGCAAAGGGACGACAGGGCTCAATGAAAAACTGTTTTTT
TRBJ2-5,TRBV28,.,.,CASSLLGGGQETQYF,TGTGCCAGCAGTTTATTAGGGGGGGGGCAAGAGACCCAGTACTTC
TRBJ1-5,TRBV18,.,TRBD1,CASSPETGGSQPQHF,TGTGCCAGCTCACCGGAGACAGGGGGCTCTCAGCCCCAGCATTTT
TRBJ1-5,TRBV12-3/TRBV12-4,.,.,CASRGLNQPQHF,TGTGCCAGCAGGGGCCTAAATCAGCCCCAGCATTTT
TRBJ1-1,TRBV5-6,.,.,CASSTKTGMNTEAFF,TGTGCCAGCAGCACTAAGACAGGCATGAACACTGAAGCTTTCTTT
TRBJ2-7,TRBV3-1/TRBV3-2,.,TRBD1,CASSLGTGGSYEQYF,TGTGCCAGCAGCCTGGGGACAGGGGGAAGTTACGAGCAGTACTTC
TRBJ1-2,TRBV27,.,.,CASSLGAGVSYGYTF,TGTGCCAGCAGTTTAGGGGCAGGGGTCAGCTATGGCTACACCTTC
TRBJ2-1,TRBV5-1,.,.,CASSPSRGLEYNEQFF,TGCGCCAGCAGCCCCTCGCGGGGACTGGAATACAATGAGCAGTTCTTC
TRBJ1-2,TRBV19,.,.,CASTGRGGGYTF,TGTGCCAGTACGGGGAGAGGCGGCGGCTACACCTTC
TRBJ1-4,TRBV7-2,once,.,CASSSGREANEKLFF,TGTGCCAGCAGCAGCGGGAGGGAGGCTAATGAAAAACTGTTTTTT
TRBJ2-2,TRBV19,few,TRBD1,CASSQTGTGLNTGELFF,TGTGCCAGTAGTCAGACCGGGACAGGGCTGAACACCGGGGAGCTGTTTTTT
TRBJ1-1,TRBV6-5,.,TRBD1,CASRGQGQAFF,TGTGCCAGCAGGGGACAGGGCCAAGCTTTCTTT
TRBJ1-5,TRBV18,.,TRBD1,CASSAPGQANQPQHF,TGTGCCAGCTCAGCTCCGGGACAGGCGAATCAGCCCCAGCATTTT
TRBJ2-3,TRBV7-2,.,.,CASSLAGGGRGADTQYF,TGTGCCAGCAGCTTAGCGGGCGGGGGTAGGGGGGCAGATACGCAGTATTTT
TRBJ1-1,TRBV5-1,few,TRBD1,CASSRGETGAAWESMNTEAFF,TGCGCCAGCAGCCGGGGCGAGACAGGGGCGGCGTGGGAGTCGATGAACACTGAAGCTTTCTTT
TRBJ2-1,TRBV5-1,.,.,CASTRGNAWEQFF,TGCGCCAGCACAAGAGGGAACGCATGGGAGCAGTTCTTC
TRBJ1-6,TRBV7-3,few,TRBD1,CASSSGTGNSPLHF,TGTGCCAGCAGCTCCGGGACAGGGAATTCACCCCTCCACTTT
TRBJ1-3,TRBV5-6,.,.,CASSSTMNTIYF,TGTGCCAGCAGCTCTACTATGAACACCATATATTTT
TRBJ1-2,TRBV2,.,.,CASSAQGVEGYTF,TGTGCCAGCAGTGCACAGGGAGTTGAGGGCTACACCTTC